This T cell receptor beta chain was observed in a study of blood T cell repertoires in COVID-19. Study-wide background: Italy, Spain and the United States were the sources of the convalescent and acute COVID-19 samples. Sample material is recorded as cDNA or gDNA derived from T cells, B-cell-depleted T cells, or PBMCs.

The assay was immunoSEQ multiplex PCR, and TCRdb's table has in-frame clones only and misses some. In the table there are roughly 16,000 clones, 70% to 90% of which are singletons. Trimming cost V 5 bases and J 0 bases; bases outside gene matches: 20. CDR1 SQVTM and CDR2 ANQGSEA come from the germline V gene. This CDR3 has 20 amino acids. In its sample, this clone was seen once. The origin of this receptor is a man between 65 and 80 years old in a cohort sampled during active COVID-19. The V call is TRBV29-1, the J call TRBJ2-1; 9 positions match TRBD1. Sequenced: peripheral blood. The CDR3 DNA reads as TGCAGCGTTCCCACTGGTGTCCGCGGGACAGGGAGAGGCTCCTACAATGAGCAGTTCTTC. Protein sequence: CSVPTGVRGTGRGSYNEQFF.